One sample yielded the 11 T cell receptor beta chains listed below, sequenced in a study of neoadjuvant anti-PD-1 for oral cavity cancer. Produced via immunoSEQ multiplex PCR; TCRdb's table is partial and in-frame only. The sample includes about 6,800 clones, 65% to 75% of them seen just once. Specimen: PBMCs, collected before nivolumab (anti-PD-1) treatment. These receptors were collected from a person aged 35-79 years with oral cavity squamous cell carcinoma.

This clone has only one observation. This chain joins TRBV5-4 and TRBJ1-3; D gene unclear. The CDR3 spans 12 residues. Germline lookup yields CDR1 SGHNT and CDR2 YYREEE (reference sequence). V lost 3 bases to trimming and J lost 9 bases, with 10 bases between them. DNA of the CDR3: TGTGCCAGCAGCTCCCAAGGGCCCACCATATATTTT. This translates into CASSSQGPTIYF.

The chain recombines TRBV6-1 with TRBJ1-2; no reliable D call. Germline CDR1 and CDR2: MNHNS and SASEGT. This CDR3 is built from 12 residues. V lost 2 bases to trimming and J lost 12 bases, with 13 bases between them. CDR3 loop: CASSEYPGRNTF. CDR3 nucleotide sequence: TGTGCCAGCAGTGAATACCCAGGCAGAAACACCTTC.

This clone has only one observation. The J gene is TRBJ1-1, the V gene TRBV5-6; no clear D gene. The germline V and J ends were trimmed by 5 bases and 5 bases, with 19 bases remaining between them. CDR3 size: 15 residues. Germline V CDR1 and CDR2: SGHDT, YYEEEE. CDR3 sequence: CASREGGGLGTEAFF. As DNA, the CDR3 is TGTGCCAGCAGGGAAGGCGGCGGGTTGGGGACTGAAGCTTTCTTT.

This sequence joins TRBV7-9 and TRBJ1-5, with 9 bases fitting TRBD1. Looked up from germline, CDR1 is SEHNR and CDR2 is FQNEAQ (reference sequence). V shed 5 bases, J shed 4 bases, and the junction held 9 bases outside the gene matches. The CDR3 contains 16 residues. CDR3 loop: CASSAGTGMRNQPQHF. In DNA, the CDR3 is TGTGCCAGCAGCGCCGGGACAGGGATGAGGAATCAGCCCCAGCATTTT. Full variable domain (remainder filled in from reference TRBV7-9 and TRBJ1-5): DTGVSQNPRHKITKRGQNVTFRCDPISEHNRLYWYRQTLGQGPEFLTYFQNEAQLEKSRLLSDRFSAERPKGSFSTLEIQRTEQGDSAMYLCASSAGTGMRNQPQHFGDGTRLSIL.

This rearrangement joins TRBV11-2 to TRBJ2-3; D possibly corresponds to TRBD2 (6 bases). The CDR3 totals 15 residues. The germline CDR1 and CDR2 sequences are SGHAT and FQNNGV. Trimming shortened V by 2 bases and J by 6 bases, and 15 bases separated the two germline ends. The CDR3 nucleotides are TGTGCCAGCAGCTTAAAGGTGGGGGAGGTGGATACGCAGTATTTT. This sequence encodes CASSLKVGEVDTQYF. The full variable domain, completed using reference TRBV11-2 and TRBJ2-3, is EAGVAQSPRYKIIEKRQSVAFWCNPISGHATLYWYQQILGQGPKLLIQFQNNGVVDDSQLPKDRFSAERLKGVDSTLKIQPAKLEDSAVYLCASSLKVGEVDTQYFGPGTRLTVL.

The chain combines TRBV6-5 with TRBJ1-5; 7 bases map to TRBD1. Germline CDR1 MNHEY, CDR2 SVGAGI. The V segment lost 5 bases and the J segment 7 bases; nucleotides outside the gene matches: 11. CDR3 length equals 15 residues. Here the CDR3 reads CASSPARTGGQPQHF. The CDR3 DNA is TGTGCCAGCAGTCCCGCTCGGACAGGTGGGCAGCCCCAGCATTTT.

Here the CDR3 reads CASSVALLAGTTGELFF. In DNA, the CDR3 is TGTGCCAGCAGCGTAGCTTTACTAGCGGGGACCACCGGGGAGCTGTTTTTT. This chain connects TRBV9 to TRBJ2-2; TRBD2 matches at 10 bases. This CDR3 has 17 residues. V trimming: 0 bases; J trimming: 4 bases; junction bases outside the gene matches: 6. CDR1 SGDLS and CDR2 YYNGEE come from the germline V gene.

This clone has only a few counts. The chain links TRBV7-2 to TRBJ2-3; TRBD2 agrees at 7 bases. CDR3 length: 12 amino acids. Germline trimming cut 5 bases from V and 6 bases from J; bases unmatched to any gene: 2. Looked up from germline, CDR1 is SGHTA and CDR2 is FQGNSA. This CDR3 reads CASSPRGDTQYF. In nucleotides, the CDR3 is TGTGCCAGCAGCCCGCGGGGGGATACGCAGTATTTT.

CDR3 bases: TGTGCCAGCAGCCAAGTAAGCGGCGGATACAATGAGCAGTTCTTC. Its translation is CASSQVSGGYNEQFF. The V gene is TRBV4-2, the J gene TRBJ2-1; possibly TRBD2 for D (5 bases). The germline V gene encodes CDR1 LGHNA and CDR2 YNFKEQ. This CDR3 is 15 amino acids long. Trimming stripped 1 base from V and 4 bases from J, with 11 bases between.

V gene TRBV7-2 combines with J gene TRBJ2-7, with TRBD2 matching 12 bases. The CDR3 extends over 16 amino acids. Looked up from germline, CDR1 is SGHTA and CDR2 is FQGNSA. With V trimmed by 4 bases and J by 4 bases, 8 bases remained unmatched. CDR3 region: CASSSRLAGDPYEQYF. In DNA form, the CDR3 reads TGTGCCAGCAGCTCAAGACTAGCGGGGGATCCTTACGAGCAGTACTTC. Supplemented by reference TRBV7-2 and TRBJ2-7, the full variable domain reads GAGVSQSPSNKVTEKGKDVELRCDPISGHTALYWYRQSLGQGLEFLIYFQGNSAPDKSGLPSDRFSAERTGGSVSTLTIQRTQQEDSAVYLCASSSRLAGDPYEQYFGPGTRLTVT.

The V and J genes are TRBV9 and TRBJ1-6; D is possibly TRBD1 (6 bases). This CDR3 is 14 amino acids long. Germline CDR1 and CDR2: SGDLS and YYNGEE. Trimming stripped 3 bases from V and 5 bases from J, with 9 bases between. CDR3 loop: CASSGGQNNSPLHF. The CDR3 bases are TGTGCCAGCAGCGGAGGACAGAATAATTCACCCCTCCACTTT.